This entry lists 5 T cell receptor beta chains sequenced from one sample in a study of cytomegalovirus exposure and HLA in healthy donors (dated by TCRdb to between 2016 and 2019). Library method: the immunoSEQ multiplex PCR assay. The multiplex PCR relied on a mix of 60 forward primers for TCR Vbeta segments and 13 reverse primers for TCR Jbeta segments. As stored in TCRdb, this immuneACCESS dataset retains in-frame rearrangements with V and J assigned. A fraction of the clones does not appear; measured against another copy, unresolved V genes explain less than half of the discrepancy, and the remainder lacks a known reason. This sample comprises approximately 60,000 clones, approximately 80% of them detected only once. Of the sample, roughly 4% falls within the top ten clones. Source material: PBMCs. The receptors here all came from a man aged 30 to 39 in good health and CMV-seronegative.

The V gene is TRBV9, the J gene TRBJ2-5, with 8 positions matching TRBD1. Germline V CDR1 and CDR2: SGDLS, YYNGEE. V was clipped by 3 bases and J by 2 bases; unmatched bases: 6. This CDR3 spans 15 amino acids. The CDR3 spells CASSGAGGSQETQYF. CDR3 DNA: TGTGCCAGCAGCGGGGCAGGGGGCAGTCAAGAGACCCAGTACTTC.

This sequence joins TRBV14 and TRBJ2-4; the match to TRBD2 covers 9 bases. V was clipped by 4 bases and J by 0 bases; unmatched bases: 7. CDR3 length: 17 amino acids. Germline V lookup: CDR1 SGHDN, CDR2 FVKESK. The CDR3 protein is CASSRSYSGRAKNIQYF. The DNA for the CDR3 is TGTGCCAGCAGCCGATCCTATAGCGGGAGAGCCAAAAACATTCAGTACTTC.

CDR3: CASSDVLASQDNEQFF. DNA for the CDR3: TGTGCCAGCAGTGATGTCCTAGCTAGCCAGGACAATGAGCAGTTCTTC. V and J are TRBV2 and TRBJ2-1; a weak D match, TRBD2 (5 bases). CDR3 length: 16 amino acids. V lost 3 bases to trimming and J lost 5 bases, with 17 bases between them. From germline, CDR1 is SNHLY and CDR2 FYNNEI.

This chain uses TRBV6-5 with TRBJ2-2; a weak D match, TRBD2 (6 bases). With 6 bases removed from V and 1 base from J, the gap between germline ends came to 9 bases. In germline, CDR1 is MNHEY, CDR2 SVGAGI. CDR3 length equals 14 residues. DNA for the CDR3: TGTGCCAGCAGGGGTAGCGGGAACACCGGGGAGCTGTTTTTT. Its protein is CASRGSGNTGELFF.

The chain uses TRBV7-8 and TRBJ2-5; D uncertain. Germline V gives CDR1 SGHVS, CDR2 FQNEAQ. Trimming pared 5 bases from V and 2 bases from J, leaving 12 bases between. CDR3 length: 14 amino acids. CDR3 loop: CASSLMLLQETQYF. CDR3 bases: TGTGCCAGCAGCCTAATGTTACTACAAGAGACCCAGTACTTC.